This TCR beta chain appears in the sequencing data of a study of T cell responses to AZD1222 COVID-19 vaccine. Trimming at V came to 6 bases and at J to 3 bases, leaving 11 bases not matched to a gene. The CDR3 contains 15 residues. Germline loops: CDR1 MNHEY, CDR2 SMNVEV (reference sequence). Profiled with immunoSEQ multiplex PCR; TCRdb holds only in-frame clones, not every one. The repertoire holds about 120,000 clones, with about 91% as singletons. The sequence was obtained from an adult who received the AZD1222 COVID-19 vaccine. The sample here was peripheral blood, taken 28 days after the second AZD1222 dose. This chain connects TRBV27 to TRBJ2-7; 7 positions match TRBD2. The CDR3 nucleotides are TGTGCCAGCAGCACTACAGCGGGGCGACTCTACGAGCAGTACTTC. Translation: CASSTTAGRLYEQYF.